These 22 T cell receptor beta chains came from one sample sequenced in a study of early T cells in non-severe SARS-CoV-2 infection. TCRdb processed the 5' RACE reads anew with MiXCR; each CDR3 protein has one entry. The sample consists of fewer than 65,000 distinct CDR3 sequences, about 7.7% of them appearing once. Sequencing used whole blood, obtained at baseline. The receptors come from an adult who was a healthcare worker with PCR-confirmed SARS-CoV-2 infection or an uninfected control (not recorded which).

The rearrangement joins TRBV3-1 to TRBJ2-3; the D is unclear. The CDR3 is 14 residues long. Trimming cost V 1 base and J 3 bases, with 8 bases left between them. CDR1 is LGHDT and CDR2 is YNNKEL in the germline V gene (reference sequence). In DNA form, the CDR3 reads TGTGCCAGCAGCCAAGGATCTGAGACAGATACGCAGTATTTT. Amino acid sequence: CASSQGSETDTQYF.

The chain recombines TRBV28 with TRBJ2-3, with D tentatively TRBD2 (6 bases). V was trimmed by 5 bases and J by 1 base, leaving 13 bases between them. CDR1 MDHEN and CDR2 SYDVKM come from the germline V gene. The CDR3 is made up of 15 amino acids. The CDR3 is CASSPMREGTDTQYF. The CDR3 coding sequence is TGTGCCAGCAGTCCCATGCGGGAAGGCACAGATACGCAGTATTTT.

The rearrangement uses TRBV7-9 and TRBJ1-1, with 7 nucleotides matching TRBD1. There are 15 residues in the CDR3. V lost 5 bases, J lost 0 bases, and 6 bases stayed unmatched. In germline, CDR1 is SEHNR, CDR2 FQNEAQ (reference sequence). CDR3 protein: CASSSRQGMNTEAFF. In DNA, the CDR3 is TGTGCCAGCAGCAGCAGACAGGGAATGAACACTGAAGCTTTCTTT.

This clonotype turned up a few times. The genes are TRBV28 and TRBJ2-3; D is unclear. CDR1 MDHEN and CDR2 SYDVKM come from the germline V gene. The CDR3 is 14 amino acids. V was shortened by 3 bases and J by 5 bases, with 12 bases between the two germline ends. The CDR3 reads CASSFPRDGDTQYF. CDR3 DNA: TGTGCCAGCAGTTTTCCACGAGACGGAGATACGCAGTATTTT.

The rearrangement links TRBV7-6 to TRBJ2-3; 8 bases map to TRBD2. The CDR3 runs 15 residues. Germline lookup yields CDR1 SGHVS and CDR2 FNYEAQ. The V gene end was trimmed by 5 bases and the J gene end by 2 bases; junction bases not matched to a gene: 6. The CDR3 region has the DNA TGTGCCAGCAGCAACGGGAGGGGCCTCACAGATACGCAGTATTTT. Protein sequence: CASSNGRGLTDTQYF.

This clonotype was found many times. This sequence joins TRBV7-3 and TRBJ2-3; D remains unclear. In germline, CDR1 is SGHTA, CDR2 FQGTGA. Trimming removed 7 bases at V and 3 bases at J, with 8 bases between. The CDR3 totals 12 residues. The CDR3 protein is CASILTTDTQYF. The CDR3 DNA reads TGTGCCAGCATCCTTACTACAGATACGCAGTATTTT.

This clonotype was observed many times. Here the CDR3 DNA reads TGTGCCAGCACCATGGGTAGCTCTGGGGCCAACGTCCTGACTTTC. Its translation: CASTMGSSGANVLTF. This chain links TRBV6-2 or TRBV6-3 with TRBJ2-6; D remains ambiguous. Trimming cost V 7 bases and J 0 bases, with 10 bases left between them. The CDR3 sequence is 15 residues long. The germline gives CDR1 MNHEY, CDR2 SVGEGT.

The chain uses TRBV6-5 and TRBJ2-3, with D hard to call. With 5 bases removed from V and 3 bases from J, the gap between germline ends came to 24 bases. Germline V gene lookup returns CDR1 MNHEY and CDR2 SVGAGI. The CDR3 is 18 residues long. CDR3 sequence reads: CASSRPGRLAHMTDTQYF. DNA of the CDR3: TGTGCCAGCAGTCGCCCAGGACGCCTTGCACACATGACAGATACGCAGTATTTT.

This clonotype occurred many times. The V gene is TRBV7-6, the J gene TRBJ2-5; 9 bases agree with TRBD1. This CDR3 spans 15 amino acids. CDR1 SGHVS and CDR2 FNYEAQ come from the germline V gene. V gave up 5 bases and J gave up 5 bases; unmatched junction bases: 9. CDR3 residues: CASSQLDRGSETQYF. In nucleotides, the CDR3 is TGTGCCAGCAGCCAGCTGGACAGGGGTTCTGAGACCCAGTACTTC. The entire variable domain, with the rest obtained from reference TRBV7-6 and TRBJ2-5, is as follows: GAGVSQSPRYKVTKRGQDVALRCDPISGHVSLYWYRQALGQGPEFLTYFNYEAQQDKSGLPNDRFSAERPEGSISTLTIQRTEQRDSAMYRCASSQLDRGSETQYFGPGTRLLVL.

This clonotype has ten or more counts. The rearrangement links TRBV28 to TRBJ1-1, with D tentatively TRBD1 (5 bases). Per the germline V gene, CDR1 is MDHEN and CDR2 is SYDVKM. The CDR3 spans 12 residues. V lost 6 bases to trimming and J lost 5 bases, with 10 bases between them. CDR3 residues: CASRRGVTEAFF. The CDR3 nucleotides are TGTGCCAGCAGACGAGGGGTGACTGAAGCTTTCTTT.

The rearrangement joins TRBV7-2 to TRBJ2-1; TRBD2 is a possible D gene (6 bases). V gave up 3 bases and J gave up 11 bases, with 11 bases separating them. CDR3 length: 12 residues. Germline CDR1 is SGHTA and CDR2 is FQGNSA. CDR3 sequence reads: CASSLETRKQFF. The CDR3 DNA reads TGTGCCAGCAGCTTGGAGACTAGGAAGCAGTTCTTC. The full variable domain, its missing parts supplied by reference TRBV7-2 and TRBJ2-1, is GAGVSQSPSNKVTEKGKDVELRCDPISGHTALYWYRQSLGQGLEFLIYFQGNSAPDKSGLPSDRFSAERTGGSVSTLTIQRTQQEDSAVYLCASSLETRKQFFGPGTRLTVL.

The chain uses TRBV28 and TRBJ2-7, with no clear D. CDR1 and CDR2 (germline): MDHEN, SYDVKM. With 6 bases removed from V and 4 bases from J, the gap between germline ends came to 16 bases. The CDR3 length is 14 residues. CDR3 nucleotides: TGTGCCAGCAGCCCCTTGAATGGGCGGTACGAGCAGTACTTC. Residues: CASSPLNGRYEQYF.

The chain carries TRBV7-3 and TRBJ2-6, with a possible D match to TRBD2 (5 bases). The germline CDR1 and CDR2 sequences are SGHTA and FQGTGA. The CDR3 totals 19 residues. Deletions cut 2 bases from V and 6 bases from J, with 23 bases between. The DNA for the CDR3 is TGTGCCAGCAGCTTACGAGATGCTGTTGGACTCATGAAGGCCAACGTCCTGACTTTC. Translating gives CASSLRDAVGLMKANVLTF.

This clonotype came up many times. The J gene is TRBJ2-3, the V gene TRBV7-9, with D unresolved. Germline V gives CDR1 SEHNR, CDR2 FQNEAQ (reference sequence). The CDR3 is 14 amino acids. Between the trimmed V and J ends, which lost 4 bases and 1 base, there was a span of 9 bases. The CDR3 loop reads CASSSKGGTDTQYF. CDR3 DNA: TGTGCCAGCAGCTCAAAGGGTGGCACAGATACGCAGTATTTT.

The chain is built from TRBV4-1 and TRBJ2-1; the match to TRBD2 covers 12 bases. CDR3 length equals 16 residues. Germline V lookup: CDR1 MGHRA, CDR2 YSYEKL. The V gene end was trimmed by 4 bases and the J gene end by 0 bases; junction bases not matched to a gene: 1. The CDR3: CASSPTSGSSYNEQFF. CDR3 bases: TGCGCCAGCAGCCCGACTAGCGGGAGCTCCTACAATGAGCAGTTCTTC.

The CDR3 DNA reads as TGTGCCAGCAGCTTACCGGGACAGGGGCGGACCGGGGAGCTGTTTTTT. Protein product: CASSLPGQGRTGELFF. The V call is TRBV13, the J call TRBJ2-2; 10 bases are a match to TRBD1. The CDR3 sequence is 16 residues long. V lost 2 bases and J lost 5; bases outside the gene matches: 5. The germline CDR1 and CDR2 sequences are PRHDT and FYEKMQ (reference sequence).

This clonotype was detected a few times. The chain carries TRBV29-1 and TRBJ2-3; D gene ambiguous. Germline-derived CDR1 and CDR2 are SQVTM and ANQGSEA. This CDR3 is 12 amino acids long. Deletions cut 3 bases from V and 4 bases from J, with 8 bases between. CDR3 in DNA: TGCAGCGTTGACTGGGATCCAGATACGCAGTATTTT. Protein sequence: CSVDWDPDTQYF.

This clonotype was seen many times. The chain couples TRBV7-9 to TRBJ2-3, with TRBD1 identical over 9 bases. This CDR3 is built from 15 residues. The junction had 8 bases not matched to a gene; V was cut back by 5 bases and J by 5 bases. Germline CDR1 SEHNR, CDR2 FQNEAQ (reference sequence). For the CDR3, the DNA is TGTGCCAGCAGCCCGTCCCGGGACAGGGTAGATACGCAGTATTTT. Translating it yields CASSPSRDRVDTQYF.

In this sample, this clonotype turned up a few times. The rearrangement joins TRBV18 to TRBJ2-7; weak D call: TRBD1 (6 bases). Per germline, CDR1 KGHSH and CDR2 LQKENI. The CDR3 is 13 residues long. Trimming stripped 6 bases from V and 7 bases from J, with 16 bases between. CDR3 sequence (DNA): TGTGCCAGCTCCCCGGACAGCCGACGGGAGCAGTACTTC. Encoded protein: CASSPDSRREQYF.

This clonotype has at least ten counts. This chain uses TRBV19 with TRBJ2-1; the D gene is possibly TRBD2 (6 bases). Germline CDR1 is LNHDA and CDR2 is SQIVND (reference sequence). This CDR3 spans 13 amino acids. V lost 7 bases and J 6 bases, leaving 13 bases between the germline ends. CDR3 sequence: CASKGERANEQFF. As DNA, the CDR3 is TGTGCCAGTAAAGGGGAGCGGGCCAATGAGCAGTTCTTC.

This clonotype was counted ten times or more. The chain couples TRBV12-3 or TRBV12-4 to TRBJ1-5; the D gene is possibly TRBD1 (5 bases). The CDR3 length is 17 residues. Trimming removed 1 base from V and 0 bases from J, with 13 bases in between. As DNA, the CDR3 is TGTGCCAGCAGTTTAGGTCGGAGGACAATTAGCAATCAGCCCCAGCATTTT. This gives the protein CASSLGRRTISNQPQHF.

This clonotype was recorded many times. V gene TRBV9 combines with J gene TRBJ2-6, with D unclear. Deletions cut 0 bases from V and 6 bases from J, with 1 base between. CDR3 length: 12 residues. Germline V gene sequence: CDR1 SGDLS, CDR2 YYNGEE. The CDR3, as DNA: TGTGCCAGCAGCGTAGAGGCCAACGTCCTGACTTTC. Protein product: CASSVEANVLTF. The full variable domain, with the rest looked up from reference TRBV9 and TRBJ2-6, is DSGVTQTPKHLITATGQRVTLRCSPRSGDLSVYWYQQSLDQGLQFLIQYYNGEERAKGNILERFSAQQFPDLHSELNLSSLELGDSALYFCASSVEANVLTFGAGSRLTVL.